Presented here are 16 T cell receptor beta chains from one specimen sequenced in a study of T cells after yellow fever vaccination. From the 5' RACE reads, TCRdb called clonotypes with MiXCR, one entry per CDR3 protein. Of around 250,000 distinct CDR3 sequences listed, 6.5% to 8.5% are singletons. Material: CD4+ T cells sorted from PBMCs, obtained 15 days after the yellow fever booster vaccination. Source of these receptors: a young man who received the YFV17D yellow fever vaccine.

This clonotype showed up many times. The chain combines TRBV5-1 with TRBJ2-1; 12 positions match TRBD2. The CDR3 extends over 16 amino acids. The V gene end was trimmed by 2 bases and the J gene end by 9 bases; junction bases not matched to a gene: 9. The germline V gene has CDR1 SGHRS and CDR2 YFSETQ. CDR3: CASSFGLLAGGGEQFF. In nucleotides, the CDR3 is TGCGCCAGCAGCTTCGGTCTACTAGCGGGAGGAGGTGAGCAGTTCTTC.

The chain combines TRBV7-9 with TRBJ2-1, with 7 bases that match TRBD2. V gave up 2 bases and J gave up 9 bases; unmatched junction bases: 10. Germline V gives CDR1 SEHNR, CDR2 FQNEAQ (reference sequence). The CDR3 spans 15 residues. In nucleotides, the CDR3 is TGTGCCAGCAGCTTAATACGGGACTACCACAGTGAGCAGTTCTTC. Translating it yields CASSLIRDYHSEQFF.

The chain links TRBV12-3 or TRBV12-4 to TRBJ2-7; 11 positions match TRBD2. The CDR3 length is 14 residues. V lost 8 bases to trimming and J lost 2 bases; unmatched junction nucleotides: 5. The CDR3 sequence: CASLLAGVTYEQYF. In DNA form, the CDR3 reads TGTGCCAGCTTACTAGCGGGAGTAACCTACGAGCAGTACTTC.

The rearrangement uses TRBV29-1 and TRBJ2-3, with 12 bases aligning to TRBD2. The germline V gene has CDR1 SQVTM and CDR2 ANQGSEA. The ends lost 7 bases at V and 4 bases at J; junction bases unmatched: 3. The length of the CDR3 is 13 residues. In nucleotides, the CDR3 is TGCAGCGCAGCTAGCGGGAGGGCAGATACGCAGTATTTT. It is translated as CSAASGRADTQYF.

This clonotype was counted ten times or more. The V gene is TRBV12-3 or TRBV12-4, the J gene TRBJ2-1; D is possibly TRBD1 or TRBD2 (6 bases each). The CDR3 consists of 12 residues. V was shortened by 7 bases and J by 6 bases, with 10 bases between the two germline ends. The CDR3 protein is CASTPGANEQFF. The CDR3, as DNA: TGTGCCAGCACCCCGGGGGCCAATGAGCAGTTCTTC.

This clonotype was recorded many times. V is TRBV24-1 and J is TRBJ2-1; D possibly uses TRBD1 or TRBD2 (6 bases each). The CDR3 totals 13 residues. Trimming cost V 1 base and J 7 bases, with 7 bases left between them. Germline V gene sequence: CDR1 KGHDR, CDR2 SFDVKD. CDR3 sequence reads: CATSDLGGNEQFF. The CDR3 DNA reads as TGTGCCACCAGTGATTTAGGGGGGAATGAGCAGTTCTTC.

This clonotype turned up a few times. The chain has TRBV27 and TRBJ1-4; the D gene is possibly TRBD1 (5 bases). This CDR3 is 14 amino acids long. The germline V and J ends were trimmed by 3 bases and 3 bases, with 8 bases remaining between them. Germline loops: CDR1 MNHEY, CDR2 SMNVEV (reference sequence). The CDR3 is CASSFQGSNEKLFF. DNA for the CDR3: TGTGCCAGCAGTTTTCAGGGATCTAATGAAAAACTGTTTTTT. Variable domain in full (rest from reference TRBV27 and TRBJ1-4): EAQVTQNPRYLITVTGKKLTVTCSQNMNHEYMSWYRQDPGLGLRQIYYSMNVEVTDKGDVPEGYKVSRKEKRNFPLILESPSPNQTSLYFCASSFQGSNEKLFFGSGTQLSVL.

This clonotype was observed a few times. The chain links TRBV6-1 to TRBJ2-7; D is unresolved. Trimming cost V 6 bases and J 6 bases, with 15 bases left between them. CDR3 length: 13 amino acids. CDR1 is MNHNS and CDR2 is SASEGT in the germline V gene. This CDR3 reads CASSHRAGAEQYF. CDR3 coding DNA: TGTGCCAGCAGCCATAGGGCCGGAGCCGAGCAGTACTTC.

This clonotype occurred many times. V and J are TRBV6-1 and TRBJ2-1, with TRBD1 matching 9 bases. There are 14 residues in the CDR3. J gave up 8 bases and V 6 bases, and 8 bases lay outside the gene matches. Germline-derived CDR1 and CDR2 are MNHNS and SASEGT. DNA for the CDR3: TGTGCCAGCAGGGGTAACAGGGGGCGGGATGAGCAGTTCTTC. Translating gives CASRGNRGRDEQFF.

This clonotype was detected a few times. This sequence joins TRBV7-2 and TRBJ1-4, with 7 nucleotides matching TRBD1. This CDR3 region has 14 residues. Germline assignment: CDR1 SGHTA and CDR2 FQGNSA. The V and J ends lost 5 bases and 8 bases, in that order; junction bases with no gene match: 8. This CDR3 reads CASSQQGSGEKLFF. The CDR3 nucleotides read TGTGCCAGCAGCCAACAGGGGTCGGGAGAAAAACTGTTTTTT.

The rearrangement uses TRBV5-1 and TRBJ1-1; D may be TRBD1 (5 bases). This CDR3 spans 15 amino acids. The germline CDR1 and CDR2 sequences are SGHRS and YFSETQ. V shed 0 bases and J shed 5 bases, with 14 bases lying between them. The DNA for the CDR3 is TGCGCCAGCAGCTTGGAGGACCGGGGGTCGACTGAAGCTTTCTTT. Amino acid sequence: CASSLEDRGSTEAFF.

As for this clonotype: Its ends do not fully match the called genes, so a read error is possible. The chain carries TRBV19 and TRBJ2-4, with 14 bases aligning to TRBD2. This CDR3 comprises 17 residues. Per the germline V gene, CDR1 is LNHDA and CDR2 is SQIVND (reference sequence). CDR3 in amino acids: CASSPWGLAGARNIQYF. In DNA, the CDR3 is TGTGCCAGTAGTCCCTGGGGACTAGCGGGAGCCAGAAACATTCAGTACTTC. Looking up the rest from reference TRBV19 and TRBJ2-4 gives the full variable domain: DGGITQSPKYLFRKEGQNVTLSCEQNLNHDAMYWYRQDPGQGLRLIYYSQIVNDFQKGDIAEGYSVSREKKESFPLTVTSAQKNPTAFYLCASSPWGLAGARNIQYFGAGTRLSVL.

This clonotype appeared many times. The rearrangement joins TRBV18 to TRBJ1-1; 11 nucleotides align to TRBD1. CDR1 KGHSH and CDR2 LQKENI come from the germline V gene. The CDR3 consists of 13 residues. The V segment lost 10 bases and the J segment 11 bases; nucleotides outside the gene matches: 12. The CDR3 sequence: CATDSGQGAAAFF. CDR3 sequence (DNA): TGTGCCACCGACTCCGGACAGGGGGCCGCGGCTTTCTTT.

This chain uses TRBV7-2 with TRBJ2-1; 12 positions agree with TRBD2. The CDR3 is 12 amino acids. Germline trimming cut 5 bases from V and 15 bases from J; bases unmatched to any gene: 5. Germline loops: CDR1 SGHTA, CDR2 FQGNSA. The CDR3: CASSPRLAGVFF. The CDR3 nucleotides are TGTGCCAGCAGCCCCCGACTAGCGGGAGTGTTCTTC.

This clonotype appeared many times. The chain recombines TRBV28 with TRBJ1-5, with 7 bases identical to TRBD1. The length of the CDR3 is 15 residues. CDR1 and CDR2 from the germline V gene are MDHEN and SYDVKM. J lost 5 bases, V lost 6 bases, and 10 bases had no gene match. CDR3 DNA: TGTGCCAGCAGCCTACCTAACACAGGGGATCAGCCCCAGCATTTT. Translation: CASSLPNTGDQPQHF.

This clonotype was detected only a few times. The chain employs TRBV27 and TRBJ2-1; the D is unclear. Germline CDR1 MNHEY, CDR2 SMNVEV (reference sequence). This CDR3 contains 13 residues. Trimming shortened V by 1 base and J by 3 bases, and 4 bases separated the two germline ends. The CDR3 loop reads CASSLFGYNEQFF. The CDR3 DNA reads as TGTGCCAGCAGTTTATTCGGCTACAATGAGCAGTTCTTC.